The rows below give T cell receptor beta chains drawn from one sample of a study of T cells in Graves' hyperthyroidism and ophthalmopathy. Via MiXCR, TCRdb re-called the multiplex PCR reads, giving one row per CDR3 protein. The sample has about 350,000 distinct CDR3 sequences; roughly 15% are singletons. The sequencing input was blood. These receptor sequences come from a woman in her sixties or seventies with Graves' ophthalmopathy. The CDR3 runs from the conserved cysteine through the conserved F or W. A D gene is named only where the DNA matches it firmly. Part of the rows lack a size; the others show once, few, many or a class for expanded clones.

size | J | V | D | length | DNA | CDR3
many | TRBJ2-1 | TRBV20-1 | - | 15 | TGCAGTGCTAGTGAAACGGGAGTCTCCTACAATGAGCAGTTCTTC | CSASETGVSYNEQFF
many | TRBJ2-1 | TRBV18 | TRBD2 | 16 | TGTGCCAGCTCACCAGCTAGCGGGGGAACTAACAATGAGCAGTTCTTC | CASSPASGGTNNEQFF
many | TRBJ2-1 | TRBV3-1 | TRBD2 | 15 | TGTGCCAGCAGCCAAGATTTGAGCGGGAGCCGAGAGCAGTTCTTC | CASSQDLSGSREQFF
- | TRBJ2-5 | TRBV29-1 | TRBD2 | 12 | TGCAGCGTTGGGCGGGGGGGGGAGACCCAGTACTTC | CSVGRGGETQYF
- | TRBJ2-7 | TRBV5-8 | TRBD1 | 14 | TGTGCCAACCAGGACAGGGTCAGATCCTACGAGCAGTACTTC | CANQDRVRSYEQYF
many | TRBJ2-3 | TRBV2 | - | 15 | TGTGCCAGCATCTCTATAGGGGCCGTCGCAGATACGCAGTATTTT | CASISIGAVADTQYF
- | TRBJ2-1 | TRBV27 | - | 14 | TGTGCCAGCAGTCCCTGGACTCCTTACAATGAGCAGTTCTTC | CASSPWTPYNEQFF
- | TRBJ2-3 | TRBV5-1 | TRBD2 | 15 | TGCGCCAGCAGCTCCGCTAGCGGGGTCACAGATACGCAGTATTTT | CASSSASGVTDTQYF
- | TRBJ2-1 | TRBV9 | TRBD2 | 15 | TGTGCCAGCAGCGTCCGGCTAGCGGGAGGCGATGAGCAGTTCTTC | CASSVRLAGGDEQFF
many | TRBJ2-5 | TRBV29-1 | TRBD2 | 13 | TGCAGCGGCGGACTAGCGGGAGTGGAGACCCAGTACTTC | CSGGLAGVETQYF
few | TRBJ1-2 | TRBV4-1 | TRBD1 | 16 | TGCGCCAGCAGCCAAGGCCCCCTGGACAGGGGGAAGGGCTACACCTTC | CASSQGPLDRGKGYTF